This passage covers 31 T cell receptor beta chains from one sample sequenced in a study of shared clonotypes between healthy human individuals. Measured with immunoSEQ multiplex PCR; TCRdb has only the in-frame clones, and not every one. The sample holds some 2.1 million clones, just over 90% seen once. Naive CD8 isolation took CD45RO-negative cells positively selected for CCR7 and excluded terminally differentiated effector memory CD45RA+ cells. Sequencing input: naive CD8+ T cells from PBMCs. All receptors derive from a man aged 18 to 29 in good health. Some clones in this sample may be carry-over from other donors' samples.

About this clone: The sample carries other DNA sequences with the same CDR3. The CDR3 coding sequence is TGCGCCAGCAGCTTAATAGCGGGAAGCACAGATACGCAGTATTTT. Translation: CASSLIAGSTDTQYF. This sequence joins TRBV5-1 and TRBJ2-3, with TRBD2 matching over 8 bases. Germline values: CDR1 SGHRS, CDR2 YFSETQ. J lost 0 bases, V lost 2 bases, and 2 bases had no gene match. There are 15 residues in the CDR3. Supplemented by reference TRBV5-1 and TRBJ2-3, the full variable domain reads KAGVTQTPRYLIKTRGQQVTLSCSPISGHRSVSWYQQTPGQGLQFLFEYFSETQRNKGNFPGRFSGRQFSNSRSEMNVSTLELGDSALYLCASSLIAGSTDTQYFGPGTRLTVL.

The gene calls are TRBV28 and TRBJ2-7, with 7 bases fitting TRBD2. CDR1 MDHEN and CDR2 SYDVKM come from the germline V gene. This CDR3 spans 15 amino acids. V shed 6 bases and J 1 base; nucleotides not matched to a gene: 9. In DNA form, the CDR3 reads TGTGCCAGCAGCTCCCCTGAGCGGGGATCCTACGAGCAGTACTTC. Protein sequence: CASSSPERGSYEQYF.

The chain has TRBV6-1 and TRBJ2-7, with a possible D match to TRBD2 (6 bases). CDR3 size: 15 residues. The germline CDR1 and CDR2 sequences are MNHNS and SASEGT. V was pared by 5 bases and J by 1 base, with 15 bases between. The CDR3 reads CASSTGGHPSYEQYF. DNA for the CDR3: TGTGCCAGCAGTACCGGGGGTCATCCTTCCTACGAGCAGTACTTC.

V and J are TRBV4-3 and TRBJ2-3; 14 bases are a match to TRBD2. The junction had 7 bases not matched to a gene; V was cut back by 4 bases and J by 4 bases. CDR1 and CDR2 from the germline V gene are LGHNA and YSLEER. This CDR3 comprises 17 residues. The CDR3 nucleotides read TGCGCCAGCAGCCCTGGGACTAGCGGGAGTTGGGCAGATACGCAGTATTTT. It codes for CASSPGTSGSWADTQYF.

The V and J genes are TRBV28 and TRBJ1-5, with 7 bases lining up with TRBD1. Germline loops: CDR1 MDHEN, CDR2 SYDVKM. The CDR3 is 16 amino acids. The V gene end was trimmed by 6 bases and the J gene end by 3 bases; junction bases not matched to a gene: 11. CDR3 region: CASSPPGDRLNQPQHF. The CDR3, as DNA: TGTGCCAGCAGCCCCCCCGGGGACAGACTCAATCAGCCCCAGCATTTT.

With regard to this clone: The identical CDR3 is also encoded by other nucleotide sequences in the sample. V is TRBV7-9 and J is TRBJ1-1, with D possibly matching TRBD1 (5 bases). The CDR3 contains 12 residues. Trimming pared 4 bases from V and 5 bases from J, leaving 8 bases between. In germline, CDR1 is SEHNR, CDR2 FQNEAQ (reference sequence). The CDR3 is CASSYGGTEAFF. The DNA for the CDR3 is TGTGCCAGCAGCTACGGGGGGACTGAAGCTTTCTTT.

The sample holds a few counts of this clone. The CDR3 DNA sequence: TGTGCCAGCAGCCCCGGAGTCTGGGAGCAGTACTTC. This encodes CASSPGVWEQYF. V usage is TRBV11-2 and J usage is TRBJ2-7; D not certain. The CDR3 spans 12 residues. The germline CDR1 and CDR2 sequences are SGHAT and FQNNGV. Trimming shortened V by 5 bases and J by 7 bases, and 12 bases separated the two germline ends.

The V and J genes are TRBV4-3 and TRBJ2-7, with 9 bases that match TRBD2. The CDR3 has 14 residues. V gave up 4 bases and J gave up 6 bases; unmatched junction bases: 7. CDR1 and CDR2 from the germline V gene are LGHNA and YSLEER. The CDR3 is CASSPGAREGEQYF. The DNA for the CDR3 is TGCGCCAGCAGCCCCGGAGCGCGGGAGGGCGAGCAGTACTTC.

The genes are TRBV29-1 and TRBJ2-1, with 9 bases aligning to TRBD2. There are 14 residues in the CDR3. Germline lookup yields CDR1 SQVTM and CDR2 ANQGSEA. J gave up 3 bases and V 4 bases, and 4 bases lay outside the gene matches. The CDR3 coding sequence is TGCAGCGTTGTAAGACTAGCGGACTACAATGAGCAGTTCTTC. Its protein product is CSVVRLADYNEQFF.

This clone showed up just a few times. The genes are TRBV11-2 and TRBJ1-5; maybe TRBD1 (6 bases). Germline CDR1 reads SGHAT; CDR2 reads FQNNGV. The CDR3 totals 15 residues. Between the trimmed V and J ends, which lost 7 bases and 5 bases, there was a span of 18 bases. The CDR3 nucleotides read TGTGCCAGCATTTGGGTCCGGGGGCAGGATCAGCCCCAGCATTTT. This gives the protein CASIWVRGQDQPQHF.

The gene calls are TRBV10-2 and TRBJ2-3, with 7 bases fitting TRBD1. Looked up from germline, CDR1 is WSHSY and CDR2 is SAAADI. The trim removed 5 bases at V and 0 bases at J, leaving 5 bases unmatched. The CDR3 sequence is 15 residues long. The CDR3 DNA reads TGCGCCAGCAGTCGAACGGGACAGAGCACAGATACGCAGTATTTT. It is translated as CASSRTGQSTDTQYF.

V and J are TRBV19 and TRBJ1-1; weak D call: TRBD1 (5 bases). V lost 8 bases and J lost 0, with 13 bases in between. The CDR3 runs 14 residues. From germline, CDR1 is LNHDA and CDR2 SQIVND (reference sequence). The CDR3 nucleotides are TGTGCCAGTGACTTGGGACGACTGAACACTGAAGCTTTCTTT. Translated: CASDLGRLNTEAFF.

The J gene is TRBJ1-2, the V gene TRBV29-1, with a possible D match to TRBD1 (5 bases). CDR3 length: 12 amino acids. V gave up 8 bases and J gave up 7 bases, with 17 bases separating them. Germline assignment: CDR1 SQVTM and CDR2 ANQGSEA. DNA of the CDR3: TGCAGCATAACAACAGGTCCCCGTGGCTACACCTTC. Translating gives CSITTGPRGYTF.

J is TRBJ2-3 and V is TRBV25-1; TRBD1 or TRBD2 may be the D gene (5 bases each). This CDR3 region has 16 residues. V was cut by 2 bases and J by 2 bases, with 14 bases left in between. The germline CDR1 and CDR2 sequences are MGHDK and SYGVNS. The CDR3 DNA sequence: TGTGCCAGCAGTGAAGCCCGCCGGGGCCCCACAGATACGCAGTATTTT. It codes for CASSEARRGPTDTQYF.

This chain joins TRBV27 and TRBJ2-3; D is perhaps TRBD1 or TRBD2 (5 bases each). The CDR3 totals 15 residues. V was shortened by 7 bases and J by 4 bases, with 18 bases between the two germline ends. Germline V lookup: CDR1 MNHEY, CDR2 SMNVEV (reference sequence). The CDR3 sequence: CASTPLPGSPDTQYF. CDR3 sequence (DNA): TGTGCCAGCACCCCGCTGCCAGGGAGCCCAGATACGCAGTATTTT.

The chain couples TRBV4-2 to TRBJ2-7; 7 bases match TRBD2. The V segment lost 2 bases and the J segment 2 bases; nucleotides outside the gene matches: 12. Germline-derived CDR1 and CDR2 are LGHNA and YNFKEQ. The CDR3 extends over 17 amino acids. The CDR3 coding sequence is TGTGCCAGCAGCCAACCCACCATAGCGGGTTCTGCCTACGAGCAGTACTTC. Translating it yields CASSQPTIAGSAYEQYF.

The V call is TRBV9, the J call TRBJ2-7; no clear D. Germline loops: CDR1 SGDLS, CDR2 YYNGEE. The CDR3 sequence is 17 residues long. V lost 3 bases, J lost 2 bases, and 21 bases lay in between. Here the CDR3 DNA reads TGTGCCAGCAGCGGAAGCGCCCAGACATCGTCGCCCTACGAGCAGTACTTC. It encodes CASSGSAQTSSPYEQYF.

This sequence joins TRBV28 and TRBJ2-2; D is possibly TRBD2 (5 bases). Trimming stripped 5 bases from V and 0 bases from J, with 13 bases between. The CDR3 runs to 16 residues. Germline CDR1 is MDHEN and CDR2 is SYDVKM. CDR3 sequence: CASSPRLASNTGELFF. Here the CDR3 DNA reads TGTGCCAGCAGTCCGCGCCTAGCCTCGAACACCGGGGAGCTGTTTTTT.

The chain has TRBV2 and TRBJ1-2; D is undetermined. Germline values: CDR1 SNHLY, CDR2 FYNNEI. V lost 6 bases and J 1 base, leaving 15 bases between the germline ends. The CDR3 contains 15 residues. This CDR3 reads CASSPRNPFNYGYTF. In nucleotides, the CDR3 is TGTGCCAGCAGCCCCCGAAACCCATTTAACTATGGCTACACCTTC.

In nucleotides, the CDR3 is TGCGCCAGCAGTGCTTGGGGGGACAGCTCCTACGAGCAGTACTTC. Translation gives CASSAWGDSSYEQYF. The chain combines TRBV5-1 with TRBJ2-7, with a tentative D call TRBD1 (7 bases). Germline-derived CDR1 and CDR2 are SGHRS and YFSETQ. This CDR3 spans 15 amino acids. Trimming removed 5 bases at V and 0 bases at J, with 15 bases between.

This clone was picked up one time. Other DNA sequences from this sample encode an identical CDR3 as well. V gene TRBV2 combines with J gene TRBJ2-7; D may be TRBD2 (6 bases). Trimming took off 3 bases at V and 6 bases at J, with 6 bases between the two ends. The CDR3 has 11 amino acids. The germline V gene encodes CDR1 SNHLY and CDR2 FYNNEI. As DNA, the CDR3 is TGTGCCAGCAGTGAGGGGGGCGAGCAGTACTTC. This gives the protein CASSEGGEQYF.

The chain combines TRBV10-1 with TRBJ2-5; D possibly matches TRBD1 or TRBD2 (5 bases each). In germline, CDR1 is WNHNN, CDR2 SYGVQD (reference sequence). This CDR3 spans 14 amino acids. Trimming took off 6 bases at V and 5 bases at J, with 16 bases between the two ends. The CDR3 DNA follows: TGCGCCAGCAGGGACCCGGGGCAGGATGAGACCCAGTACTTC. Residues: CASRDPGQDETQYF.

The chain has TRBV28 and TRBJ2-5; tentatively, D is TRBD2 (5 bases). Trimming removed 5 bases at V and 1 base at J, with 26 bases between. Germline V gene sequence: CDR1 MDHEN, CDR2 SYDVKM. There are 19 residues in the CDR3. The CDR3 nucleotides are TGTGCCAGCAGTACACGACCCTCCCCTAGCCACCACTCCCAAGAGACCCAGTACTTC. It encodes CASSTRPSPSHHSQETQYF. Full variable domain (missing parts from reference TRBV28 and TRBJ2-5): DVKVTQSSRYLVKRTGEKVFLECVQDMDHENMFWYRQDPGLGLRLIYFSYDVKMKEKGDIPEGYSVSREKKERFSLILESASTNQTSMYLCASSTRPSPSHHSQETQYFGPGTRLLVL.

The chain has TRBV6-5 and TRBJ2-7; tentative D call: TRBD2 (6 bases). Trimming shortened V by 4 bases and J by 3 bases, and 13 bases separated the two germline ends. This CDR3 has 14 residues. The V gene's germline CDR1 is MNHEY and CDR2 SVGAGI. The CDR3 bases are TGTGCCAGCAGTTGGGACTCGCGTCTCTACGAGCAGTACTTC. Its translation is CASSWDSRLYEQYF.

J is TRBJ1-1 and V is TRBV5-8; no clear D gene. Germline CDR1 reads SGHTS; CDR2 reads YDEGEE. The CDR3 has 15 amino acids. V lost 2 bases and J lost 3, with 14 bases in between. The CDR3 sequence is CASSFGRALYTEAFF. The CDR3 DNA reads as TGTGCCAGCAGCTTCGGTAGGGCACTTTACACTGAAGCTTTCTTT.

V usage is TRBV19 and J usage is TRBJ2-1, with TRBD1 matching 8 bases. This CDR3 is built from 15 residues. V lost 3 bases to trimming and J lost 3 bases; unmatched junction nucleotides: 4. In germline, CDR1 is LNHDA, CDR2 SQIVND (reference sequence). The DNA of the CDR3 is TGTGCCAGTAGTATGCGGACAGGGCTCTACAATGAGCAGTTCTTC. Translated, it gives CASSMRTGLYNEQFF. The entire variable domain, with the rest obtained from reference TRBV19 and TRBJ2-1, is as follows: DGGITQSPKYLFRKEGQNVTLSCEQNLNHDAMYWYRQDPGQGLRLIYYSQIVNDFQKGDIAEGYSVSREKKESFPLTVTSAQKNPTAFYLCASSMRTGLYNEQFFGPGTRLTVL.

The chain combines TRBV5-1 with TRBJ2-1; perhaps TRBD2 as D (6 bases). This CDR3 comprises 17 residues. Germline CDR1 SGHRS, CDR2 YFSETQ. V was shortened by 3 bases and J by 0 bases, with 16 bases between the two germline ends. The DNA of the CDR3 is TGCGCCAGCAGCTGGGAAAATAGCGGTAGCTCCTACAATGAGCAGTTCTTC. It is translated as CASSWENSGSSYNEQFF.

This chain connects TRBV10-1 to TRBJ2-3; D gene ambiguous. From germline, CDR1 is WNHNN and CDR2 SYGVQD (reference sequence). With 4 bases removed from V and 0 bases from J, the gap between germline ends came to 20 bases. The CDR3 is made up of 18 amino acids. Here the CDR3 reads CASSGSWVQESSTDTQYF. The DNA of the CDR3 is TGCGCCAGCAGTGGGAGTTGGGTCCAGGAGAGTAGCACAGATACGCAGTATTTT.

V and J are TRBV5-1 and TRBJ2-1, with TRBD2 matching over 12 bases. This CDR3 region has 16 residues. Germline trimming cut 0 bases from V and 8 bases from J; bases unmatched to any gene: 6. Germline loops: CDR1 SGHRS, CDR2 YFSETQ. CDR3: CASSLDTSGRIYEQFF. Written as DNA, the CDR3 is TGCGCCAGCAGCTTGGACACTAGCGGGAGGATCTATGAGCAGTTCTTC.

A note on this clone: A read error may produce the germline difference seen at one junction end. The rearrangement joins TRBV6-1 to TRBJ1-2; no clear D gene. The CDR3 loop spans 13 amino acids. Per germline, CDR1 MNHNS and CDR2 SASEGT. CDR3 DNA sequence: TGTGCCAGCAGTGAAGTTGATAAGGGCAGCCTCATCTTC. Translating it yields CASSEVDKGSLIF.

The CDR3 spells CASSLLGYGNTIYF. CDR3 DNA sequence: TGTGCCAGCAGCTTGCTAGGGTACGGAAACACCATATATTTT. This rearrangement joins TRBV5-6 to TRBJ1-3; D is unresolved. The CDR3 spans 14 residues. The germline V gene has CDR1 SGHDT and CDR2 YYEEEE. V was clipped by 1 base and J by 4 bases, with 9 bases between them.